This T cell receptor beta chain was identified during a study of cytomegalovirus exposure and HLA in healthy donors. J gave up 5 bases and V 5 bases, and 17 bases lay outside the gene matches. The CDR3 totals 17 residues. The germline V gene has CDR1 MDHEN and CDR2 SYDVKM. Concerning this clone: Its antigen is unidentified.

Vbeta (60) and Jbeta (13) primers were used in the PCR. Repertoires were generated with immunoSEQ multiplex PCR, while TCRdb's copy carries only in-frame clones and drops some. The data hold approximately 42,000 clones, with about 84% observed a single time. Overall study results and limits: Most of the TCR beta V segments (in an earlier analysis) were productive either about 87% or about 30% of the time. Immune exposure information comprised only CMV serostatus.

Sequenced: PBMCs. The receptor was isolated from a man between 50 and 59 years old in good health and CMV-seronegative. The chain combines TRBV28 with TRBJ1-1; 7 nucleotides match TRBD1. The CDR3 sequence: CASSISGGDGANTEAFF. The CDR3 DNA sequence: TGTGCCAGCAGTATCTCAGGGGGTGACGGGGCGAATACTGAAGCTTTCTTT.